This TCR beta chain was identified during a study of immune evolution from preneoplasia to lung adenocarcinoma. Study background: HLA loss of heterozygosity: roughly 7.5% AIS, about 15% MIA, around 35% ADC, none AAH.

Notes on the study in general: T cell clonality was higher in KRAS-mutant than EGFR-mutant or wild-type nodules. Clonality was highest in normal lung, lower in later-stage lesions apparently. From normal lung to invasive adenocarcinoma, top clone frequencies appeared to decrease.

Notes on this clone: Antigen specificity is unknown.

Method: immunoSEQ multiplex PCR; TCRdb's copy keeps in-frame clones and lacks some. The repertoire includes 5,000 to 6,500 clones, over 65% of them detected once, and under 4% sits in the top ten. The V and J ends lost 4 bases and 2 bases respectively, with 8 bases between them. This CDR3 is built from 13 residues. From germline, CDR1 is SGHNT and CDR2 YYREEE (reference sequence). The sequenced material came from FFPE minimally invasive lung adenocarcinoma tissue. V gene TRBV5-4 combines with J gene TRBJ2-3, with D tentatively TRBD1 (6 bases). This TCR derives from a person aged 60-79 years with lung adenocarcinoma. The CDR3 is CASSGTFTDTQYF. In DNA, the CDR3 is TGTGCCAGCAGCGGGACATTCACAGATACGCAGTATTTT.